Sequencing of this T cell receptor beta chain was carried out in a study of identical twins. Per germline, CDR1 SGDLS and CDR2 YYNGEE. The CDR3 contains 10 residues. A single record per CDR3 protein comes from TCRdb applying MiXCR to the 5' RACE reads. Altogether roughly 220,000 distinct CDR3 sequences are present, under 8.5% being singletons, with the ten largest covering about 14%. Many counts were recorded for this clonotype. The sample was also reused in another study, on T cells expressing NK-cell markers. That paper states: Four donors showed these clonotypes also leading the CD3+CD56-NKG2C+ fraction.

This TCR derives from a woman under 30 in good health. Sequencing used CD8+ T cells sorted from blood. The gene calls are TRBV9 and TRBJ2-7; the D is unclear. The DNA for the CDR3 is TGTGCTAGTGGGGACTACGAGCAGTACTTC. Encoded protein: CASGDYEQYF.